The following is a T cell receptor (beta chain) sequence with its context. The V gene's germline CDR1 is PRHDT and CDR2 FYEKMQ (reference sequence). CDR3 length: 16 amino acids. Losses at the gene ends were 2 bases for V and 1 base for J; bases not matched to a gene: 3. This record comes from a study of blood T cell repertoires in COVID-19. Study information: COVID-19 samples collected from the United States, Italy and Spain covered acute and convalescent phases. In each case, the material was cDNA or gDNA derived from T cells, B-cell-depleted T cells, or PBMCs.

As processed by the authors: Reference gene primer amplification gave nucleated cell count estimates. The repertoire was sequenced with immunoSEQ multiplex PCR; TCRdb's copy has only in-frame clones and lacks some. For V, J and clone size, that table is used; D and trimming come from the DNA. The repertoire holds 150,000 or so clones, with roughly 77% as singletons. A Seattle source enrolled patients during active infection and followed them longitudinally. This chain links TRBV13 with TRBJ1-3, with 9 nucleotides matching TRBD1. Sequenced material: peripheral blood. The sequence derives from a woman between 70 and 85 years old with COVID-19, enrolled during active disease. The CDR3 sequence: CASSLNRGLSGNTIYF. The CDR3 nucleotides read TGTGCCAGCAGCTTAAACAGGGGGCTTTCTGGAAACACCATATATTTT.